These T cell receptor beta chains were read from a single sample in a study of T cells in Graves' hyperthyroidism and ophthalmopathy. MiXCR was run by TCRdb on the multiplex PCR reads, yielding one entry per CDR3 protein. Of about 280,000 distinct CDR3 sequences in the sample, 25% are singletons; the top ten hold approximately 30%. Specimen: blood. These receptors were collected from a man aged 40-50 years with Graves' hyperthyroidism that later progressed to Graves' ophthalmopathy. Each CDR3 is given with its conserved first and last residue. The order of the fields is V gene, J gene, clone size, D gene, CDR3 DNA, CDR3 protein. The D gene is left open where the match is weak. Some rows mark clone size as missing; the rest say once, few, many or name a class of expanded clone.

v_gene: TRBV28; j_gene: TRBJ2-5; abundance: many; d_gene: TRBD2; CDR3nt: TGTGCCAGCACCCCCCGGGCTAGCGGTCAAGAGACCCAGTACTTC; CDR3aa: CASTPRASGQETQYF
v_gene: TRBV12-3/TRBV12-4; j_gene: TRBJ1-3; abundance: many; d_gene: TRBD1; CDR3nt: TGTGCCAGCAGCGTAGGACAGGACACGACCATATATTTT; CDR3aa: CASSVGQDTTIYF
v_gene: TRBV7-6; j_gene: TRBJ2-5; abundance: many; d_gene: TRBD1; CDR3nt: TGTGCCAGCAGCTTAGCACGGACAGGGGGTGAGACCCAGTACTTC; CDR3aa: CASSLARTGGETQYF
v_gene: TRBV3-1; j_gene: TRBJ1-6; abundance: few; d_gene: .; CDR3nt: TGTGCCAGCAGCCAAGATCGGAGAAATTCACCCCTCCACTTT; CDR3aa: CASSQDRRNSPLHF
v_gene: TRBV28; j_gene: TRBJ1-1; abundance: many; d_gene: .; CDR3nt: TGTGCCAGCAGTGAGACTTTTGGAGCTTTCTTT; CDR3aa: CASSETFGAFF
v_gene: TRBV14; j_gene: TRBJ1-1; abundance: many; d_gene: .; CDR3nt: TGTGCCAGCAGCCAAGGGACGAACACTGAAGCTTTCTTT; CDR3aa: CASSQGTNTEAFF
v_gene: TRBV24-1; j_gene: TRBJ2-5; abundance: many; d_gene: TRBD2; CDR3nt: TGTGCCACCAGTGATTTCCGGCAGCGGGGGACTTCTGAGACCCAGTACTTC; CDR3aa: CATSDFRQRGTSETQYF
v_gene: TRBV6-1; j_gene: TRBJ2-6; abundance: many; d_gene: .; CDR3nt: TGTGCCAGCAGTGAAGCTGGGGCCAACGTCCTGACTTTC; CDR3aa: CASSEAGANVLTF
v_gene: TRBV2; j_gene: TRBJ2-1; abundance: many; d_gene: TRBD2; CDR3nt: TGTGCCAGCCCGGGGGGTCTAGCGGGAGTCAATGAGCAGTTCTTC; CDR3aa: CASPGGLAGVNEQFF
v_gene: TRBV7-2; j_gene: TRBJ1-2; abundance: many; d_gene: .; CDR3nt: TGTGCCAGCAGTCCGAGATCCTATGGCTACACCTTC; CDR3aa: CASSPRSYGYTF
v_gene: TRBV10-3; j_gene: TRBJ1-5; abundance: many; d_gene: .; CDR3nt: TGTGCCATCAGACCAGGGGAAAGGCAGCCCCAGCATTTT; CDR3aa: CAIRPGERQPQHF
v_gene: TRBV12-3/TRBV12-4; j_gene: TRBJ1-1; abundance: many; d_gene: .; CDR3nt: TGTGCCAGCAAGCTACAGGGTCCGGACACTGAAGCTTTCTTT; CDR3aa: CASKLQGPDTEAFF
v_gene: TRBV7-2; j_gene: TRBJ1-1; abundance: .; d_gene: TRBD1; CDR3nt: TGTGCCAGCAGCTTCGCCGGGACAGTGATGAACACTGAAGCTTTCTTT; CDR3aa: CASSFAGTVMNTEAFF
v_gene: TRBV19; j_gene: TRBJ2-5; abundance: many; d_gene: .; CDR3nt: TGTGCCAGTAGGAGGACAGCTCGAAACATAGAGACCCAGTACTTC; CDR3aa: CASRRTARNIETQYF
v_gene: TRBV27; j_gene: TRBJ1-6; abundance: many; d_gene: .; CDR3nt: TGTGCCAGCAGTATTACCAAGAGCTCCTATAATTCACCCCTCCACTTT; CDR3aa: CASSITKSSYNSPLHF
v_gene: TRBV3-1; j_gene: TRBJ2-5; abundance: .; d_gene: .; CDR3nt: TGTGCCAGCAGCCCAAGGGGAGTTAGGGAGACCCAGTACTTC; CDR3aa: CASSPRGVRETQYF
v_gene: TRBV30; j_gene: TRBJ2-7; abundance: many; d_gene: .; CDR3nt: TGTGCCTGGAGTGTACCCGAAGACTACGAGCAGTACTTC; CDR3aa: CAWSVPEDYEQYF
v_gene: TRBV12-3/TRBV12-4; j_gene: TRBJ1-2; abundance: many; d_gene: .; CDR3nt: TGTGCCAGCAGGGCGCAGGTGGGCCCTTGGAACTATGGCTACACCTTC; CDR3aa: CASRAQVGPWNYGYTF
v_gene: TRBV29-1; j_gene: TRBJ2-2; abundance: many; d_gene: .; CDR3nt: TGCAGCGTTGATCGGGGGAACACCGGGGAGCTGTTTTTT; CDR3aa: CSVDRGNTGELFF
v_gene: TRBV27; j_gene: TRBJ1-1; abundance: many; d_gene: .; CDR3nt: TGTGCCAGCAGTTTATTTTGGAGACGGCAGAACACTGAAGCTTTCTTT; CDR3aa: CASSLFWRRQNTEAFF
v_gene: TRBV24-1; j_gene: TRBJ2-7; abundance: .; d_gene: TRBD1; CDR3nt: TGTGCCACCAGTGAACCTCGACAGGGGTCGTACGAGCAGTACTTC; CDR3aa: CATSEPRQGSYEQYF
v_gene: TRBV29-1; j_gene: TRBJ1-5; abundance: many; d_gene: TRBD1; CDR3nt: TGCAGCGTTGAATGTGACAGGGGAAATCAGCCCCAGCATTTT; CDR3aa: CSVECDRGNQPQHF
v_gene: TRBV6-5; j_gene: TRBJ1-1; abundance: many; d_gene: .; CDR3nt: TGTGCCAGCAGTTACTCGTGGGGGGAGAACACTGAAGCTTTCTTT; CDR3aa: CASSYSWGENTEAFF
v_gene: TRBV7-8; j_gene: TRBJ2-2; abundance: many; d_gene: TRBD2; CDR3nt: TGTGCCAGCAGCACGATAGCGGGAGGTACCGGGGAGCTGTTTTTT; CDR3aa: CASSTIAGGTGELFF
v_gene: TRBV7-6; j_gene: TRBJ2-5; abundance: many; d_gene: .; CDR3nt: TGTGCCAGCAGCTTAAACCAAGAGACCCAGTACTTC; CDR3aa: CASSLNQETQYF
v_gene: TRBV24-1; j_gene: TRBJ2-3; abundance: many; d_gene: .; CDR3nt: TGTGCCACCAGTGATCAACGTGTGGGGTCCGTGGATACGCAGTATTTT; CDR3aa: CATSDQRVGSVDTQYF
v_gene: TRBV7-3; j_gene: TRBJ2-7; abundance: .; d_gene: .; CDR3nt: TGTGCCAGCAGCTTAGGGGCGGAGAGGGAGCAGTACTTC; CDR3aa: CASSLGAEREQYF
v_gene: TRBV13; j_gene: TRBJ2-7; abundance: many; d_gene: .; CDR3nt: TGTGCCAGCAGCACGCGAACCTACGAGCAGTACTTC; CDR3aa: CASSTRTYEQYF
v_gene: TRBV7-2; j_gene: TRBJ1-1; abundance: .; d_gene: .; CDR3nt: TGTGCCAGCAGCTTAGCCGGCAGTCAAGCTTTCTTT; CDR3aa: CASSLAGSQAFF
v_gene: TRBV7-7; j_gene: TRBJ2-2; abundance: many; d_gene: TRBD1; CDR3nt: TGTGCTAGCAGCTCAGGGGGTCTGGACACCGGGGAGCTGTTTTTT; CDR3aa: CASSSGGLDTGELFF
v_gene: TRBV12-3/TRBV12-4; j_gene: TRBJ2-7; abundance: many; d_gene: .; CDR3nt: TGTGCCAGCAGTTCCGTGTCCGAGCAGTACTTC; CDR3aa: CASSSVSEQYF
v_gene: TRBV20-1; j_gene: TRBJ2-5; abundance: many; d_gene: TRBD1; CDR3nt: TGCAGTGCTGAGACAGGGGGCCTGGGGGAGACCCAGTACTTC; CDR3aa: CSAETGGLGETQYF
v_gene: TRBV12-3/TRBV12-4; j_gene: TRBJ1-6; abundance: many; d_gene: .; CDR3nt: TGTGCCAGCAGTTTTTCCCAGGCCAATAATTCACCCCTCCACTTT; CDR3aa: CASSFSQANNSPLHF
v_gene: TRBV3-1; j_gene: TRBJ2-7; abundance: .; d_gene: TRBD2; CDR3nt: TGTGCCAGCAGCCAAGAACGAGGGACTAGCGGGAGGAATTATGAGCAGTACTTC; CDR3aa: CASSQERGTSGRNYEQYF
v_gene: TRBV5-1; j_gene: TRBJ2-6; abundance: many; d_gene: TRBD1; CDR3nt: TGCGCCAGCAGGCACGGGACAGGCCTCTCTGGGGCCAACGTCCTGACTTTC; CDR3aa: CASRHGTGLSGANVLTF
v_gene: TRBV11-2; j_gene: TRBJ2-5; abundance: many; d_gene: .; CDR3nt: TGTGCCAGCAGCTTAGAGGGGGCGGCAGCGGAGACCCAGTACTTC; CDR3aa: CASSLEGAAAETQYF
v_gene: TRBV29-1; j_gene: TRBJ1-1; abundance: .; d_gene: TRBD1; CDR3nt: TGCAGCGTTGTCCCGGGACAGCGGGGATCTTCGGACACTGAAGCTTTCTTT; CDR3aa: CSVVPGQRGSSDTEAFF
v_gene: TRBV12-3/TRBV12-4; j_gene: TRBJ1-5; abundance: many; d_gene: .; CDR3nt: TGTGCCAGCAGCCCTCGGCAGTATCAGCCCCAGCATTTT; CDR3aa: CASSPRQYQPQHF
v_gene: TRBV6-2/TRBV6-3; j_gene: TRBJ2-7; abundance: .; d_gene: TRBD1; CDR3nt: TGTGCCACCGTGGACAGGGGGCCCTACGAGCAGTACTTC; CDR3aa: CATVDRGPYEQYF
v_gene: TRBV30; j_gene: TRBJ2-1; abundance: .; d_gene: .; CDR3nt: TGTGCCTGGAGTGAGAGGGTGCTCACCTACAATGAGCAGTTCTTC; CDR3aa: CAWSERVLTYNEQFF
v_gene: TRBV7-9; j_gene: TRBJ2-5; abundance: many; d_gene: .; CDR3nt: TGTGCCAGCAGCGGACGGAGACAAGAGACCCAGTACTTC; CDR3aa: CASSGRRQETQYF
v_gene: TRBV19; j_gene: TRBJ1-1; abundance: many; d_gene: TRBD1; CDR3nt: TGTGCCAGTAGCAACACCGGGACAGGGGGCCGGAACACTGAAGCTTTCTTT; CDR3aa: CASSNTGTGGRNTEAFF
v_gene: TRBV2; j_gene: TRBJ2-4; abundance: many; d_gene: .; CDR3nt: TGTGCCAGCAGTGAGAGTACAGGAAAAAACATTCAGTACTTC; CDR3aa: CASSESTGKNIQYF
v_gene: TRBV6-2/TRBV6-3; j_gene: TRBJ1-5; abundance: many; d_gene: .; CDR3nt: TGTGCCAGCAGCGTATCATCCCATCAGCCCCAGCATTTT; CDR3aa: CASSVSSHQPQHF
v_gene: TRBV12-3/TRBV12-4; j_gene: TRBJ1-2; abundance: many; d_gene: TRBD1; CDR3nt: TGTGCCAGCAGTGGGACAGTTCACGGCTACACCTTC; CDR3aa: CASSGTVHGYTF
v_gene: TRBV28; j_gene: TRBJ2-7; abundance: few; d_gene: TRBD2; CDR3nt: TGTGCCAGCAGTTTGCCTAGCGGGGGCTACGAGCAGTACTTC; CDR3aa: CASSLPSGGYEQYF
v_gene: TRBV2; j_gene: TRBJ1-5; abundance: many; d_gene: .; CDR3nt: TGTGCCAGCACCCTGGGGGCGAGAAATCAGCCCCAGCATTTT; CDR3aa: CASTLGARNQPQHF
v_gene: TRBV6-1; j_gene: TRBJ2-5; abundance: many; d_gene: .; CDR3nt: TGTGCCAGCGCTCCTTATCCGGAGACCCAGTACTTC; CDR3aa: CASAPYPETQYF
v_gene: TRBV5-1; j_gene: TRBJ2-7; abundance: many; d_gene: .; CDR3nt: TGCGCCAGCAGCCCGGGCGTGGCTACAGACGACTCCTACGAGCAGTACTTC; CDR3aa: CASSPGVATDDSYEQYF
v_gene: TRBV19; j_gene: TRBJ1-2; abundance: .; d_gene: TRBD1; CDR3nt: TGTGCCAGTAGCTTCACAGGGGTGGACTATGGCTACACCTTC; CDR3aa: CASSFTGVDYGYTF
v_gene: TRBV7-2; j_gene: TRBJ1-2; abundance: once; d_gene: TRBD1; CDR3nt: TGTGCCAGCAGCTCCCGACAGGGGCCCGACTATGGCTACACCTTC; CDR3aa: CASSSRQGPDYGYTF
v_gene: TRBV7-8; j_gene: TRBJ2-7; abundance: few; d_gene: .; CDR3nt: TGTGCCAGCAGCCCCCCTATGCGTGGGGATTACGAGCAGTACTTC; CDR3aa: CASSPPMRGDYEQYF
v_gene: TRBV28; j_gene: TRBJ1-1; abundance: many; d_gene: .; CDR3nt: TGTGCCAGCAGTTTAAGGAACACTGAAGCTTTCTTT; CDR3aa: CASSLRNTEAFF
v_gene: TRBV6-2/TRBV6-3; j_gene: TRBJ1-1; abundance: .; d_gene: .; CDR3nt: TGTGCCAGCAGTTCCCCAGGTGGGGGTACGAACACTGAAGCTTTCTTT; CDR3aa: CASSSPGGGTNTEAFF
v_gene: TRBV5-1; j_gene: TRBJ2-5; abundance: .; d_gene: .; CDR3nt: TGCGCCAGCAGCTTGGCGGGAAACCAAGAGACCCAGTACTTC; CDR3aa: CASSLAGNQETQYF
v_gene: TRBV6-1; j_gene: TRBJ2-7; abundance: few; d_gene: .; CDR3nt: TGTGCCAGCAGTGAAAGAGGCAGGTTCTACGAGCAGTACTTC; CDR3aa: CASSERGRFYEQYF
v_gene: TRBV20-1; j_gene: TRBJ2-7; abundance: many; d_gene: .; CDR3nt: TGCAGTGCTACAAGGGGCGGGCAGGGGGAGCAGTACTTC; CDR3aa: CSATRGGQGEQYF
v_gene: TRBV3-1; j_gene: TRBJ1-3; abundance: many; d_gene: .; CDR3nt: TGTGCCAGCAGCCAAGGCGCGGTCCGGCACTCTGGAAACACCATATATTTT; CDR3aa: CASSQGAVRHSGNTIYF
v_gene: TRBV30; j_gene: TRBJ1-1; abundance: many; d_gene: TRBD1; CDR3nt: TGTGCCTGGACCCTGGGACAGGGTCGCGGTGAAGCTTTCTTT; CDR3aa: CAWTLGQGRGEAFF
v_gene: TRBV28; j_gene: TRBJ1-1; abundance: many; d_gene: TRBD1; CDR3nt: TGTGCCAGCAGTTTAGTCGAGGGGGCGACCGGCACTGAAGCTTTCTTT; CDR3aa: CASSLVEGATGTEAFF